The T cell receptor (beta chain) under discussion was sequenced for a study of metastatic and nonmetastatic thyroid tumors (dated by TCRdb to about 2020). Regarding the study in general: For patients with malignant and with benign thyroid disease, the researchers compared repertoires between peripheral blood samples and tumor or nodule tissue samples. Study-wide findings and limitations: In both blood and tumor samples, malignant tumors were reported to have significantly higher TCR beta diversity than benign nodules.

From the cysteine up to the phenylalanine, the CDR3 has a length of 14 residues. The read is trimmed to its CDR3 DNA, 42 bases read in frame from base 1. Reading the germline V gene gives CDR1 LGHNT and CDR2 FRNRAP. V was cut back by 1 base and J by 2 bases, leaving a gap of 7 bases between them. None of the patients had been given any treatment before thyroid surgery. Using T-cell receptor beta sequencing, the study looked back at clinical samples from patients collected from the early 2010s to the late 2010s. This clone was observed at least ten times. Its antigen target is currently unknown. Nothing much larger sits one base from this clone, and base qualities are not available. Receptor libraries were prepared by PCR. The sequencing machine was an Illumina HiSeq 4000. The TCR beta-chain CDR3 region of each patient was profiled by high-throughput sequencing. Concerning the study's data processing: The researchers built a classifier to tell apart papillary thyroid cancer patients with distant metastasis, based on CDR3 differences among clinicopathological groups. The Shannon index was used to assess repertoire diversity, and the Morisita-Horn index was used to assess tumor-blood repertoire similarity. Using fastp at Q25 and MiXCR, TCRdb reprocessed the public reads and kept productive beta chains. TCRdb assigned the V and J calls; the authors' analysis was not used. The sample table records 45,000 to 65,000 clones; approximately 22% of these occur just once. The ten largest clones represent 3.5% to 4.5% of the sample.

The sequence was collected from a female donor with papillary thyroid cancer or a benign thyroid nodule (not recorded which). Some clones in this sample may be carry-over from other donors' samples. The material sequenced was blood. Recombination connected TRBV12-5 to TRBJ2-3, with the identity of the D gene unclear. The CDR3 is CASGLETDTDTQYF. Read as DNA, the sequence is TGTGCTAGTGGTTTGGAGACGGACACAGATACGCAGTATTTT.